The 20 T cell receptor beta chains reported below all come from one sample, sequenced in a study of T-cell reconstitution after alpha-beta-depleted transplantation in children. The library targeted TCRbeta and was prepared with unique molecular identifiers. A single record per CDR3 protein comes from TCRdb applying MiXCR to the PCR reads. The sample holds some 600,000 distinct CDR3 sequences, 10% to 15% seen once. The sequencing used PBMCs, mostly from graft donor cells, collected 360 days after TCRalphabeta/CD19-depleted stem cell transplant. The receptors were sampled from a male patient under 18 who had a stem cell transplant for acute myeloid leukemia, so the T cells may come from the graft donor.

This clonotype was counted between two and nine times. CDR3 in DNA: TGTGCCAGCAGCAATTCCGGGACTAGCGCCACCGGGGAGCTGTTTTTT. Translating gives CASSNSGTSATGELFF. The rearrangement joins TRBV7-2 to TRBJ2-2; TRBD2 matches 10 bases. CDR1 SGHTA and CDR2 FQGNSA come from the germline V gene. Trimming at V came to 5 bases and at J to 4 bases, leaving 7 bases not matched to a gene. The CDR3 runs 16 residues.

This clonotype was seen a few times. V and J are TRBV12-3 or TRBV12-4 and TRBJ1-2; the match to TRBD1 covers 7 bases. This CDR3 has 12 amino acids. The J segment lost 13 bases and the V segment lost 7 bases, leaving 12 bases of the junction unmatched. In DNA, the CDR3 is TGTGCCAGCACCCCCGGGACAGACCATTTCACCTTC. This translates into CASTPGTDHFTF.

The V and J genes are TRBV7-3 and TRBJ2-3; a weak D match, TRBD2 (5 bases). Trimming took off 5 bases at V and 1 base at J, with 13 bases between the two ends. The CDR3 extends over 15 amino acids. CDR1 SGHTA and CDR2 FQGTGA come from the germline V gene. The DNA of the CDR3 is TGTGCCAGCAGCCCCTTCGGTAGCGGCACAGATACGCAGTATTTT. This gives the protein CASSPFGSGTDTQYF.

The chain recombines TRBV9 with TRBJ2-5, with TRBD2 identical over 8 bases. The V segment lost 0 bases and the J segment 2 bases; nucleotides outside the gene matches: 6. The germline V gene has CDR1 SGDLS and CDR2 YYNGEE. This CDR3 spans 16 amino acids. The CDR3 bases are TGTGCCAGCAGCGTAGGGGCGACTAGCGCTCAAGAGACCCAGTACTTC. It specifies CASSVGATSAQETQYF.

The table lists this clonotype with many counts. The genes are TRBV5-1 and TRBJ2-3; D gene ambiguous. CDR1 and CDR2 from the germline V gene are SGHRS and YFSETQ. The CDR3 contains 14 residues. Trimming took off 4 bases at V and 6 bases at J, with 15 bases between the two ends. The CDR3 DNA reads as TGCGCCAGCAGCCTACGTCTAAAGCGCGATACGCAGTATTTT. It is translated as CASSLRLKRDTQYF.

V is TRBV12-5 and J is TRBJ2-1; D is perhaps TRBD2 (7 bases). The V and J ends lost 4 bases and 4 bases respectively, with 17 bases between them. The CDR3 has 16 residues. Germline loops: CDR1 LGHNT, CDR2 FRNRAP. The CDR3 nucleotides are TGTGCTAGTGGTTCGTCCCCACAGGGAGGGTACAATGAGCAGTTCTTC. This codes for CASGSSPQGGYNEQFF.

This CDR3 is CASSKYGQGNTGELFF. The CDR3 bases are TGTGCCAGCAGCAAATACGGACAGGGGAACACCGGGGAGCTGTTTTTT. The chain joins TRBV7-2 to TRBJ2-2, with 8 bases aligning to TRBD1. The CDR3 sequence is 16 residues long. Unmatched junction bases numbered 6, after V lost 5 bases and J lost 1 base. Germline lookup yields CDR1 SGHTA and CDR2 FQGNSA.

The chain combines TRBV6-1 with TRBJ2-5; the match to TRBD1 covers 7 bases. The CDR3 runs to 14 residues. The V gene's germline CDR1 is MNHNS and CDR2 SASEGT. Trimming cost V 7 bases and J 0 bases; bases outside gene matches: 5. The CDR3 nucleotides are TGTGCCAGCAACAAACAGGGGAACCAAGAGACCCAGTACTTC. Encoded protein: CASNKQGNQETQYF.

The V call is TRBV28, the J call TRBJ2-5; D gene uncertain. Trimming removed 4 bases at V and 5 bases at J, with 14 bases between. Per germline, CDR1 MDHEN and CDR2 SYDVKM. This CDR3 contains 14 residues. The CDR3 reads CASSSPRGRETQYF. For the CDR3, the DNA is TGTGCCAGCAGTTCCCCCCGTGGCAGGGAGACCCAGTACTTC.

V and J are TRBV18 and TRBJ1-1, with D uncertain. The CDR3 spans 16 residues. CDR1 and CDR2 from the germline V gene are KGHSH and LQKENI. Trimming shortened V by 1 base and J by 3 bases, and 15 bases separated the two germline ends. Here the CDR3 reads CASSPLNGGGDTEAFF. The CDR3, as DNA: TGTGCCAGCTCACCACTGAACGGCGGCGGAGACACTGAAGCTTTCTTT.

V is TRBV15 and J is TRBJ2-2, with D perhaps TRBD1 (5 bases). Deletions cut 5 bases from V and 3 bases from J, with 10 bases between. The CDR3 contains 14 residues. Germline V CDR1 and CDR2: LNHNV, YYDKDF (reference sequence). DNA of the CDR3: TGTGCCACCAGCTCTCAGGGTTACACCGGGGAGCTGTTTTTT. Its translation is CATSSQGYTGELFF.

There are a few counts of this clonotype. The chain combines TRBV4-2 with TRBJ2-1; 7 nucleotides match TRBD2. This CDR3 region has 16 residues. CDR1 is LGHNA and CDR2 is YNFKEQ in the germline V gene. The J segment lost 0 bases and the V segment lost 5 bases, leaving 7 bases of the junction unmatched. As DNA, the CDR3 is TGTGCCAGCAGCGCACGGGGGGTTAGCTCCTACAATGAGCAGTTCTTC. Its translation is CASSARGVSSYNEQFF.

The gene calls are TRBV29-1 and TRBJ1-2; a weak D match, TRBD1 (5 bases). The CDR3 covers 14 residues. The V end was cut by 1 base, the J end by 0 bases, with 9 bases between. CDR1 is SQVTM, CDR2 ANQGSEA, per germline. As DNA, the CDR3 is TGCAGCGTTGAAGGGGGGACCTCTAACTATGGCTACACCTTC. It is translated as CSVEGGTSNYGYTF. Using reference TRBV29-1 and TRBJ1-2 for the parts outside the CDR3, the full variable domain is SAVISQKPSRDICQRGTSLTIQCQVDSQVTMMFWYRQQPGQSLTLIATANQGSEATYESGFVIDKFPISRPNLTFSTLTVSNMSPEDSSIYLCSVEGGTSNYGYTFGSGTRLTVV.

This clonotype was counted at least ten times. This chain joins TRBV29-1 and TRBJ2-7; D is perhaps TRBD2 (6 bases). Germline loops: CDR1 SQVTM, CDR2 ANQGSEA. Trimming shortened V by 4 bases and J by 0 bases, and 7 bases separated the two germline ends. This CDR3 contains 12 residues. CDR3 nucleotides: TGCAGCGTTGGGGGAGGCTCCTACGAGCAGTACTTC. Amino acids: CSVGGGSYEQYF.

The rearrangement uses TRBV7-4 and TRBJ2-3, with 12 bases lining up with TRBD2. V gave up 7 bases and J gave up 0 bases; unmatched junction bases: 29. There are 24 residues in the CDR3. Germline values: CDR1 SGHVT, CDR2 SQSDAQ. CDR3 nucleotides: TGTGCCAGCACCGACAAACCGGGACTAGCGGGCCCCGTAAAGGGTCGACGGAGCACAGATACGCAGTATTTT. Its protein product is CASTDKPGLAGPVKGRRSTDTQYF. Variable domain in full (rest from reference TRBV7-4 and TRBJ2-3): GAGVSQSPRYKVAKRGRDVALRCDSISGHVTLYWYRQTLGQGSEVLTYSQSDAQRDKSGRPSGRFSAERPERSVSTLKIQRTEQGDSAVYLCASTDKPGLAGPVKGRRSTDTQYFGPGTRLTVL.

Comments on this clonotype: Possible read error: a much larger clone is one base away. This likely comes from a read error, as the CDR3 has no conserved phenylalanine or tryptophan at its end. V and J are TRBV19 and TRBJ2-3, with TRBD2 identical over 15 bases. Trimming removed 7 bases from V and 1 base from J; junction bases left unmatched: 12. The CDR3 consists of 19 residues. In germline, CDR1 is LNHDA, CDR2 SQIVND (reference sequence). The CDR3 nucleotides read TGTGCCAGTACTCCCGGGACTAGCGGGAGGCCCGTCGGCACAGATACGCAGTATTTA. Its protein is CASTPGTSGRPVGTDTQYL.

This clonotype was seen a few times. This sequence joins TRBV6-1 and TRBJ2-1; 10 nucleotides line up with TRBD2. CDR3 size: 15 residues. V trimming: 6 bases; J trimming: 7 bases; junction bases outside the gene matches: 9. From germline, CDR1 is MNHNS and CDR2 SASEGT. This CDR3 is CASSRPSGSSNEQFF. The CDR3 coding sequence is TGTGCCAGCAGCCGACCTAGCGGGAGTTCGAATGAGCAGTTCTTC.

This clonotype occurred a few times. J is TRBJ2-7 and V is TRBV11-3, with D perhaps given as TRBD1 or TRBD2 (5 bases each). The CDR3 has 14 amino acids. Germline CDR1 and CDR2: SGHNT and YENEEA. Trimming shortened V by 5 bases and J by 10 bases, and 21 bases separated the two germline ends. The CDR3 coding sequence is TGTGCCAGCAGCATTCAGAGGAACCGGGACCCCCAGTACTTC. It translates to CASSIQRNRDPQYF. The complete variable domain, with remaining parts taken from reference TRBV11-3 and TRBJ2-7, reads EAGVVQSPRYKIIEKKQPVAFWCNPISGHNTLYWYLQNLGQGPELLIRYENEEAVDDSQLPKDRFSAERLKGVDSTLKIQPAELGDSAVYLCASSIQRNRDPQYFGPGTRLTVT.

This clonotype occurred many times. This chain connects TRBV19 to TRBJ2-2, with D hard to call. The CDR3 sequence is 13 residues long. Trimming took 3 bases from V and 7 from J, leaving 9 bases between them. The germline V gene has CDR1 LNHDA and CDR2 SQIVND (reference sequence). The CDR3 sequence is CASSIAVGGELFF. The CDR3 DNA reads as TGTGCCAGTAGTATCGCCGTGGGCGGGGAGCTGTTTTTT. Variable domain in full (rest from reference TRBV19 and TRBJ2-2): DGGITQSPKYLFRKEGQNVTLSCEQNLNHDAMYWYRQDPGQGLRLIYYSQIVNDFQKGDIAEGYSVSREKKESFPLTVTSAQKNPTAFYLCASSIAVGGELFFGEGSRLTVL.

This chain joins TRBV25-1 and TRBJ2-2; 12 bases map to TRBD1. The CDR3 extends over 18 amino acids. CDR1 and CDR2 (germline): MGHDK, SYGVNS. The junction had 6 bases not matched to a gene; V was cut back by 3 bases and J by 1 base. CDR3 nucleotide sequence: TGTGCCAGCAGTGAGCCCGGGACAGGGGGCATGAACACCGGGGAGCTGTTTTTT. Translated, it gives CASSEPGTGGMNTGELFF.